This entry is about one T cell receptor beta chain. V was pared by 4 bases and J by 1 base, with 13 bases between. The germline CDR1 and CDR2 sequences are LNHDA and SQIVND (reference sequence). The CDR3 runs 15 residues. This entry is derived from a study of blood T cell repertoires in COVID-19. Whole-study context: There were acute and convalescent COVID-19 samples, and they came from the United States, Italy and Spain. T cells, B-cell-depleted T cells, or PBMCs supplied cDNA or gDNA.

Per the original methods: It was from reference gene primer amplification that nucleated cell counts were estimated. The protocol was immunoSEQ multiplex PCR, while the TCRdb copy is restricted to in-frame clones and leaves out a portion. V, J and clone size are those of that table, while D and trimming were read from the DNA. The sample has approximately 120,000 clones, more than 70% seen once. This chain uses TRBV19 with TRBJ2-5, with a possible D match to TRBD2 (6 bases). Sequenced material: peripheral blood. The sequence was obtained from a woman older than 75 with acute or convalescent COVID-19. For the CDR3, the DNA is TGTGCCAGTAGTAAAGGGACTTTTCGCCAAGAGACCCAGTACTTC. This codes for CASSKGTFRQETQYF.